The 12 T cell receptor beta chains in this list originate from one sample, sequenced in a study of T cells in localized non-small cell lung cancer. Sequenced by immunoSEQ multiplex PCR; TCRdb stores in-frame clones only, minus some. The sample has around 70,000 clones, 85% to 90% seen once. Sequencing was performed on peripheral blood, taken before any cancer treatment. Source of these receptors: a male donor aged 60 or older with stage III squamous cell lung carcinoma.

The sample holds one count of this clone. The J gene is TRBJ2-5, the V gene TRBV5-4; TRBD1 matches at 8 bases. Germline V gene lookup returns CDR1 SGHNT and CDR2 YYREEE (reference sequence). The CDR3 runs to 14 residues. Trimming took 4 bases from V and 5 from J; bases not matched to a gene: 7. The CDR3 sequence: CASSRDRGRETQYF. CDR3 nucleotides: TGTGCCAGCAGCCGAGACAGGGGAAGGGAGACCCAGTACTTC.

The chain couples TRBV11-3 to TRBJ2-3; D is unresolved. In germline, CDR1 is SGHNT, CDR2 YENEEA. CDR3 length equals 12 residues. The V end lost 5 bases, the J end lost 6 bases, and 9 bases lay between the germline ends. CDR3 DNA: TGTGCCAGCAGCCCTCGTCGGGATACGCAGTATTTT. It codes for CASSPRRDTQYF.

The chain is built from TRBV7-9 and TRBJ1-4; the D gene is possibly TRBD1 (5 bases). Germline CDR1 reads SEHNR; CDR2 reads FQNEAQ (reference sequence). Trimming cost V 1 base and J 8 bases, with 14 bases left between them. The CDR3 is made up of 15 amino acids. The CDR3 DNA follows: TGTGCCAGCAGCTTAGAGGGCAGGGAAGGGGAAAAACTGTTTTTT. Protein sequence: CASSLEGREGEKLFF.

The chain combines TRBV19 with TRBJ2-5; 8 bases map to TRBD1. V shed 5 bases and J 3 bases; nucleotides not matched to a gene: 2. Germline assignment: CDR1 LNHDA and CDR2 SQIVND (reference sequence). The CDR3 runs 13 residues. CDR3 bases: TGTGCCAGTAGTCCGGACAGGGAAGAGACCCAGTACTTC. This translates into CASSPDREETQYF.

The genes are TRBV2 and TRBJ1-4; no clear D. The CDR3 has 15 amino acids. V lost 2 bases, J lost 5 bases, and 12 bases lay in between. The germline CDR1 and CDR2 sequences are SNHLY and FYNNEI. CDR3 residues: CASSEPTPGNEKLFF. The CDR3 region has the DNA TGTGCCAGCAGTGAACCTACACCTGGGAATGAAAAACTGTTTTTT.

The chain links TRBV29-1 to TRBJ2-1; D is ambiguous. Deletions cut 1 base from V and 8 bases from J, with 9 bases between. CDR1 is SQVTM, CDR2 ANQGSEA, per germline. The CDR3 length is 12 residues. The CDR3 bases are TGCAGCGTTGAAGTCGGCCAGGATGAGCAGTTCTTC. Protein sequence: CSVEVGQDEQFF.

J is TRBJ2-6 and V is TRBV7-2; no firm D call. V was shortened by 1 base and J by 1 base, with 5 bases between the two germline ends. The CDR3 consists of 15 residues. The germline V gene has CDR1 SGHTA and CDR2 FQGNSA. The CDR3 DNA reads TGTGCCAGCAGCTTAGGTGATTCTGGGGCCAACGTCCTGACTTTC. It yields the protein CASSLGDSGANVLTF.

This clone appeared a few times. The chain joins TRBV4-1 to TRBJ1-1, with D perhaps TRBD1 (5 bases). Germline V gene sequence: CDR1 MGHRA, CDR2 YSYEKL. Trimming took off 1 base at V and 7 bases at J, with 10 bases between the two ends. The length of the CDR3 is 13 residues. The CDR3 nucleotides read TGCGCCAGCAGCCAAGTCCGGGACGTTGAAGCTTTCTTT. As protein: CASSQVRDVEAFF.

The V call is TRBV2, the J call TRBJ2-2, with D tentatively TRBD2 (5 bases). The CDR3 spans 13 residues. Trimming stripped 6 bases from V and 1 base from J, with 6 bases between. The V gene's germline CDR1 is SNHLY and CDR2 FYNNEI. The CDR3 spells CASRDWNTGELFF. CDR3 nucleotides: TGTGCCAGCAGGGACTGGAACACCGGGGAGCTGTTTTTT.

The chain carries TRBV20-1 and TRBJ1-2, with 10 bases aligning to TRBD1. Germline loops: CDR1 DFQATT, CDR2 SNEGSKA (reference sequence). The CDR3 extends over 9 amino acids. CDR3 DNA: TGCAGAGGGACAGGGGTCTACACCTTC. Amino acids: CRGTGVYTF.

The genes are TRBV5-1 and TRBJ2-1, with D possibly called TRBD1 or TRBD2 (5 bases each). Germline lookup yields CDR1 SGHRS and CDR2 YFSETQ. Trimming took off 5 bases at V and 7 bases at J, with 16 bases between the two ends. This CDR3 spans 14 amino acids. The CDR3 DNA is TGCGCCAGCAGAAGAATGGGGCCGGGGAATGAGCAGTTCTTC. Its translation is CASRRMGPGNEQFF.

This clone was counted only a few times. The chain joins TRBV6-5 to TRBJ2-7; D possibly uses TRBD1 or TRBD2 (6 bases each). This CDR3 contains 15 residues. Germline V CDR1 and CDR2: MNHEY, SVGAGI. V was trimmed by 4 bases and J by 5 bases, leaving 18 bases between them. CDR3: CASSSLSGEADEQYF. In nucleotides, the CDR3 is TGTGCCAGCAGTTCACTGTCAGGGGAGGCGGACGAGCAGTACTTC.